The TCR beta chain described here comes from a study of naive and memory T cell subsets. The study, taken as a whole, reports: Clonotypes here are unpaired alpha or beta chain sequences. Possibly reflecting memory cells re-expressing CD45RA, a few larger clonotypes occurred in naive repertoires, especially CD8. TCR abundance followed a power law differing between naive and memory subsets.

Trimming removed 5 bases from V and 6 bases from J; junction bases left unmatched: 8. Germline V gene sequence: CDR1 SEHNR, CDR2 FQNEAQ (reference sequence). The CDR3 has 15 residues. Cells stained for CD3, CD4, CD8, CD45RA, CD27 and viability were sorted into four CD45RA/CD27 subsets. This clonotype showed up just a few times. Antigen: not known. Two oligonucleotides, mixed equimolar, formed the beta constant-region primer covering TRBC1 and TRBC2. Nested alpha and beta constant-region primers with the SP2 primer drove four PCR rounds on ligated cDNA. A 12-nucleotide UMI and the SP2 primer were added to the cDNA 3' end by oligonucleotide ligation. From the UMI-ligation and nested PCR reads, TCRdb called clonotypes with MiXCR, one entry per CDR3 protein. Among 150,000 or so distinct CDR3 sequences listed, over 20% were seen once.

The sample consisted of naive CD4+ T cells from blood. V is TRBV7-9 and J is TRBJ2-3; 10 positions agree with TRBD1. The receptor was derived from a human donor in good health. The CDR3 nucleotides read TGTGCCAGCAGCCAGGGGACAGGGGTCCAGGATACGCAGTATTTT. It encodes CASSQGTGVQDTQYF.